Listed below are T cell receptor beta chains from one sample, sequenced in a study of T cells after yellow fever vaccination. TCRdb re-derived calls from the 5' RACE reads in MiXCR, one entry per CDR3 protein. The sample consists of 350,000 to 450,000 distinct CDR3 sequences, 15% to 20% of them appearing once. The sequenced sample was PBMCs, obtained before the yellow fever booster vaccination. These receptors all stem from a man aged 18 to 29 who received the YFV17D yellow fever vaccine. The CDR3 runs from the conserved cysteine through the conserved F or W. A D gene is named only where the DNA matches it firmly. Expanded clones get a size class; other rows say once, few or many, or leave the size out.

size	length	D	V	J	CDR3	DNA
many	11	-	TRBV12-3/TRBV12-4	TRBJ1-1	CASSAGGTAFF	TGTGCCAGCAGTGCGGGGGGGACGGCTTTCTTT
few	16	-	TRBV9	TRBJ2-1	CASSSPRALGLGEQFF	TGTGCCAGCAGCTCCCCTAGGGCCCTTGGGCTAGGTGAGCAGTTCTTC
-	13	-	TRBV9	TRBJ1-2	CASGGWGAYGYTF	TGTGCCAGCGGGGGCTGGGGGGCCTATGGCTACACCTTC
-	12	-	TRBV12-3/TRBV12-4	TRBJ1-2	CASSSLSYGHTF	TGTGCCAGCAGTTCCTTGTCATATGGCCACACCTTC
-	15	-	TRBV5-1	TRBJ2-7	CASSLEGRGSYEQYF	TGCGCCAGCAGCTTGGAAGGAAGAGGATCCTACGAGCAGTACTTC
-	14	TRBD1	TRBV11-2	TRBJ1-5	CASSLSQGVQPQHF	TGTGCCAGCAGCTTATCCCAGGGGGTACAGCCCCAGCATTTT
-	12	-	TRBV11-2	TRBJ1-1	CASSLIVGRAFF	TGTGCCAGCAGCTTGATAGTCGGAAGAGCTTTCTTT
few	12	-	TRBV2	TRBJ2-1	CAIKRNLHEQFF	TGTGCCATCAAACGGAACCTACATGAGCAGTTCTTC
-	13	-	TRBV6-5	TRBJ1-1	CASSWGDNTEAFF	TGTGCCAGCTCCTGGGGGGATAACACTGAAGCTTTCTTT
few	15	TRBD1	TRBV20-1	TRBJ1-1	CSARDRGRVYTEAFF	TGCAGTGCTAGGGACAGGGGCCGCGTGTACACTGAAGCTTTCTTT
few	16	-	TRBV6-5	TRBJ1-2	CASSYSTRQSYYGYTF	TGTGCCAGCAGTTACTCGACGCGACAGTCCTATTATGGCTACACCTTC
-	14	-	TRBV9	TRBJ2-3	CASSVEQGEDTQYF	TGTGCCAGCAGCGTAGAACAGGGAGAAGATACGCAGTATTTT
-	18	TRBD1	TRBV6-5	TRBJ2-6	CASSYYGTGFSGANVLTF	TGTGCCAGCAGTTACTACGGGACAGGGTTCTCTGGGGCCAACGTCCTGACTTTC
few	15	-	TRBV24-1	TRBJ1-5	CATSEGPGRNQPQHF	TGTGCCACCAGTGAGGGCCCGGGACGCAATCAGCCCCAGCATTTT
few	16	-	TRBV3-1	TRBJ2-2	CASTPSKTADTGELFF	TGTGCCAGCACCCCCAGTAAAACAGCCGACACCGGGGAGCTGTTTTTT
few	14	-	TRBV7-9	TRBJ2-2	CASSRDSVVRELFF	TGTGCCAGCAGCCGGGACTCAGTGGTGCGGGAGCTGTTTTTT
-	13	-	TRBV7-2	TRBJ2-4	CASSLNADGAEYF	TGTGCCAGCAGCCTAAACGCTGATGGCGCGGAGTACTTC
few	16	-	TRBV3-1	TRBJ2-3	CASSPFDAGAADTQYF	TGTGCCAGCAGCCCCTTCGATGCAGGGGCCGCAGATACGCAGTATTTT
-	13	-	TRBV6-6	TRBJ2-3	CASKAVSTDTQYF	TGTGCCAGCAAAGCGGTTAGCACAGATACGCAGTATTTT
-	12	TRBD1	TRBV29-1	TRBJ1-2	CSVVGQDHGYTF	TGCAGCGTCGTCGGACAGGACCATGGCTACACCTTC
-	14	-	TRBV19	TRBJ2-2	CASSIFGVTGELFF	TGTGCCAGTAGTATATTTGGCGTCACCGGGGAGCTGTTTTTT
few	15	TRBD1	TRBV6-5	TRBJ1-5	CASSPGQGPDQPQHF	TGTGCCAGCAGCCCCGGACAGGGACCAGATCAGCCCCAGCATTTT
few	13	-	TRBV7-9	TRBJ1-2	CASSLASLYGYTF	TGTGCCAGCAGCTTAGCTTCCCTGTATGGCTACACCTTC
-	15	TRBD1	TRBV5-1	TRBJ2-2	CASSLTGDISGELFF	TGCGCCAGCAGCTTGACAGGGGATATCTCCGGGGAGCTGTTTTTT
-	13	-	TRBV6-1	TRBJ2-5	CASSEAIAETQYF	TGTGCCAGCAGTGAAGCGATAGCCGAGACCCAGTACTTC
-	15	-	TRBV12-3/TRBV12-4	TRBJ2-1	CASSSQSGDYNEQFF	TGTGCCAGCAGTTCTCAGAGCGGAGATTACAATGAGCAGTTCTTC
-	15	-	TRBV10-3	TRBJ2-3	CAISESGDSTDTQYF	TGTGCCATCAGTGAGTCCGGAGACAGCACAGATACGCAGTATTTT
many	13	-	TRBV7-2	TRBJ1-2	CASSSAGGYGYTF	TGTGCCAGCAGCTCCGCAGGCGGGTATGGCTACACCTTC